The T cell receptor (beta chain) described here comes from a study of HIV-infected patients and healthy controls. MiXCR, applied by TCRdb to the 5' RACE reads, yields one record per CDR3 protein. The top ten clones hold about 1.5% of a sample with more than 60,000 distinct CDR3 sequences, approximately 21% of them seen once. CDR3 length: 15 amino acids. With V trimmed by 5 bases and J by 6 bases, 14 bases remained unmatched. Germline CDR1 and CDR2: SQVTM and ANQGSEA. The V and J genes are TRBV29-1 and TRBJ2-7, with 9 bases fitting TRBD2. The sample consisted of CD4+ T cells from blood. The receptor was isolated from a human donor in good health. The CDR3 reads CSVIQGRREGLEQYF. The CDR3 DNA reads as TGCAGCGTTATTCAAGGGAGGCGGGAGGGCCTCGAGCAGTACTTC.